This T cell receptor (beta chain) was sequenced during a study of shared clonotypes between healthy human individuals. Naive CD8 cells were CD45RO-negative, positively selected for CCR7, excluding terminally differentiated effector memory CD45RA+ cells. Clones were sequenced by immunoSEQ multiplex PCR, and TCRdb holds only the in-frame ones, with some missing. The sample lists roughly 2.1 million clones; just over 90% were seen once. The CDR3 has 13 amino acids. Between the trimmed V and J ends, which lost 2 bases and 8 bases, there was a span of 12 bases. CDR1 is MNHEY, CDR2 SVGAGI, per germline. The specimen sequenced was naive CD8+ T cells from PBMCs. The chain uses TRBV6-5 and TRBJ1-2, with D unresolved. The TCR sequence derives from a man aged 18 to 35 in good health. Some clones in this sample may be carry-over from other donors' samples. The CDR3 here is CASSYGLWEGYTF. The CDR3 coding sequence is TGTGCCAGCAGTTACGGTTTGTGGGAGGGCTACACCTTC.